Shown below are 26 T cell receptor beta chains from a single sample sequenced in a study of T cells in tuberculosis. Some clones are missing from TCRdb's copy, which holds only in-frame ones; the method was immunoSEQ multiplex PCR. The sample has 88,000 or so clones; just over 90% are singletons. After thawing and overnight rest, PBMC were stained with GMM-loaded CD1B tetramer, viability dye and anti-CD3 for sorting. The lipid loaded on the CD1B tetramers was C32 glucose monomycolate from Rhodococcus equi. The material sequenced was CD1b-GMM tetramer-negative cells sorted from PBMCs. The source of these receptors is an adult woman with latent tuberculosis.

The V gene is TRBV7-9, the J gene TRBJ2-7, with 10 nucleotides matching TRBD2. In germline, CDR1 is SEHNR, CDR2 FQNEAQ (reference sequence). The CDR3 totals 13 residues. J was trimmed by 6 bases and V by 5 bases; bases with no gene match: 4. The chain's CDR3 is CASSQSGGGEQYF. DNA for the CDR3: TGTGCCAGCAGCCAGAGCGGGGGGGGCGAGCAGTACTTC.

The DNA for the CDR3 is TGCGCCAGCAGACAGGGCCGAACTGAAGCTTTCTTT. Residues: CASRQGRTEAFF. This chain uses TRBV10-2 with TRBJ1-1, with D possibly matching TRBD1 (6 bases). The V gene's germline CDR1 is WSHSY and CDR2 SAAADI. V dropped 6 bases and J dropped 5 bases, with 10 bases sitting between them. There are 12 residues in the CDR3.

The rearrangement joins TRBV7-8 to TRBJ1-5; TRBD1 matches 10 bases. The V gene's germline CDR1 is SGHVS and CDR2 FQNEAQ. Trimming cost V 5 bases and J 5 bases; bases outside gene matches: 9. The CDR3 extends over 16 amino acids. For the CDR3, the DNA is TGTGCCAGCAGCACGAGCCCGACAGGGGGCGATCAGCCCCAGCATTTT. Translated: CASSTSPTGGDQPQHF.

This rearrangement joins TRBV6-5 to TRBJ1-1; a weak D match, TRBD1 (5 bases). The ends were cut back, 3 bases at V and 1 base at J, with 12 bases in the middle. The V gene's germline CDR1 is MNHEY and CDR2 SVGAGI. The length of the CDR3 is 15 residues. CDR3 sequence: CASSYQGLANTEAFF. The CDR3 coding sequence is TGTGCCAGCAGTTATCAGGGTCTCGCGAACACTGAAGCTTTCTTT.

The CDR3, as DNA: TGTGCCTGGAGCGGAGCCTTAGGGACAGCCTATGGCTACACCTTC. Its protein is CAWSGALGTAYGYTF. The chain recombines TRBV30 with TRBJ1-2; TRBD1 agrees at 7 bases. Germline V gene data show CDR1 as GTSNPN and CDR2 as SVGIG (reference sequence). The length of the CDR3 is 15 residues. V was pared by 3 bases and J by 4 bases, with 11 bases of the junction left unmatched.

The chain employs TRBV7-2 and TRBJ2-2; TRBD2 aligns across 8 bases. Germline V gene lookup returns CDR1 SGHTA and CDR2 FQGNSA. The CDR3 length is 15 residues. V was pared by 6 bases and J by 5 bases, with 8 bases of the junction left unmatched. CDR3 nucleotides: TGTGCCAGCAGTCCCGGGGGGGGTGGGACCGGGGAGCTGTTTTTT. Protein product: CASSPGGGGTGELFF. Variable domain in full (rest from reference TRBV7-2 and TRBJ2-2): GAGVSQSPSNKVTEKGKDVELRCDPISGHTALYWYRQSLGQGLEFLIYFQGNSAPDKSGLPSDRFSAERTGGSVSTLTIQRTQQEDSAVYLCASSPGGGGTGELFFGEGSRLTVL.

The gene calls are TRBV7-3 and TRBJ2-1; 8 nucleotides line up with TRBD1. The CDR3 spans 15 residues. Germline CDR1 reads SGHTA; CDR2 reads FQGTGA. V lost 5 bases to trimming and J lost 0 bases; unmatched junction nucleotides: 3. As DNA, the CDR3 is TGTGCCAGCAGCAAGACAGGGGACTCCTACAATGAGCAGTTCTTC. It encodes CASSKTGDSYNEQFF.

The chain joins TRBV28 to TRBJ2-4, with 11 nucleotides matching TRBD2. Germline CDR1 MDHEN, CDR2 SYDVKM. CDR3 length: 15 residues. After removal of 8 bases from V and 0 bases from J, the junction contained 3 bases not matched to a gene. The CDR3 DNA reads as TGTGCCAGCCTAGCGGGGGGACTAGCCAAAAACATTCAGTACTTC. Protein sequence: CASLAGGLAKNIQYF.

The gene calls are TRBV7-9 and TRBJ1-2; D is possibly TRBD1 (6 bases). Looked up from germline, CDR1 is SEHNR and CDR2 is FQNEAQ (reference sequence). The CDR3 totals 14 residues. Trimming pared 0 bases from V and 5 bases from J, leaving 10 bases between. In DNA, the CDR3 is TGTGCCAGCAGCTTAGCGGGGGCAGATTATGGCTACACCTTC. This translates into CASSLAGADYGYTF.

The chain has TRBV11-2 and TRBJ2-2; D perhaps matches TRBD1 (7 bases). Trimming left V 7 bases short and J 4 bases short, with 16 bases between. Germline V CDR1 and CDR2: SGHAT, FQNNGV. The CDR3 runs to 15 residues. The DNA for the CDR3 is TGTGCCAGCATCCCAGGGGGGTGGGGCACCGGGGAGCTGTTTTTT. As protein: CASIPGGWGTGELFF.

J is TRBJ2-1 and V is TRBV1; TRBD2 is the table's D call, not checked against the DNA. TRBV1 is termed a pseudogene. This CDR3 is 16 amino acids long. CDR3 sequence (DNA): TGCACCAGCAGCCATACCGGGACTAGCCCTTACAATGAGCAGTTCTTC. Translating gives CTSSHTGTSPYNEQFF.

This sequence joins TRBV2 and TRBJ1-5; TRBD1 matches at 7 bases. After removal of 5 bases from V and 3 bases from J, the junction contained 4 bases not matched to a gene. CDR1 and CDR2 (germline): SNHLY, FYNNEI. This CDR3 has 14 amino acids. The DNA for the CDR3 is TGTGCCAGCAGTATAGACAGGGTCAATCAGCCCCAGCATTTT. Amino acid sequence: CASSIDRVNQPQHF.

The chain is built from TRBV6-1 and TRBJ2-5, with D tentatively TRBD2 (6 bases). Trimming took 2 bases from V and 6 from J, leaving 13 bases between them. Germline loops: CDR1 MNHNS, CDR2 SASEGT. The CDR3 is 14 residues long. CDR3 sequence: CASSELPGGQTQYF. CDR3 in DNA: TGTGCCAGCAGTGAACTCCCCGGGGGTCAGACCCAGTACTTC.

The chain carries TRBV7-9 and TRBJ1-2, with D uncertain. This CDR3 is 14 amino acids long. V lost 4 bases and J lost 1, with 10 bases in between. Germline CDR1 and CDR2: SEHNR and FQNEAQ (reference sequence). The CDR3 DNA sequence: TGTGCCAGCAGCTCCTTCGGGAGTAACTATGGCTACACCTTC. It encodes CASSSFGSNYGYTF.

As DNA, the CDR3 is TGTGCCAGTAGTACAGGGGCTAACTATGGCTACACCTTC. Translation: CASSTGANYGYTF. V gene TRBV19 combines with J gene TRBJ1-2; maybe TRBD1 (6 bases). The CDR3 runs to 13 residues. The germline V and J ends were trimmed by 4 bases and 0 bases, with 6 bases remaining between them. CDR1 LNHDA and CDR2 SQIVND come from the germline V gene (reference sequence).

V and J are TRBV6-5 and TRBJ1-1; no reliable D call. This CDR3 has 14 amino acids. Deletions cut 1 base from V and 1 base from J, with 7 bases between. CDR1 is MNHEY and CDR2 is SVGAGI in the germline V gene. CDR3 amino acids: CASSYFGPNTEAFF. CDR3 bases: TGTGCCAGCAGTTACTTTGGGCCGAACACTGAAGCTTTCTTT.

Points on this clone: Its ends do not fully match the called genes, so a read error is possible. The chain employs TRBV7-7 and TRBJ2-5, with TRBD1 identical over 9 bases. The CDR3 is 14 amino acids. CDR1 is SSHAT, CDR2 FNYEAQ, per germline (reference sequence). For the CDR3, the DNA is TGTGCTAGCAGCTCCTCGGGACAGGGAAGGACCCAGTACTTC. Protein: CASSSSGQGRTQYF.

This chain links TRBV18 with TRBJ1-3; possible D gene TRBD1, 6 bases. Germline loops: CDR1 KGHSH, CDR2 LQKENI. The CDR3 has 16 residues. The V gene lost 3 bases and the J gene lost 0 bases, with 12 bases spanning the gap. In DNA, the CDR3 is TGTGCCAGCTCACCGACAGGCCAGAGCTCTGGAAACACCATATATTTT. Translating it yields CASSPTGQSSGNTIYF.

V and J are TRBV4-3 and TRBJ1-2; no reliable D call. The CDR3 contains 15 residues. V lost 0 bases and J lost 8, with 16 bases in between. Germline V gives CDR1 LGHNA, CDR2 YSLEER. Here the CDR3 reads CASSQETRLGYGYTF. CDR3 bases: TGCGCCAGCAGCCAAGAAACCAGGTTGGGCTACGGCTACACCTTC.

This clone was detected only once. CDR3 in DNA: TGTGCCTGGAGTGCGGGACAGAGAGACAAAAACATTCAGTACTTC. Translating gives CAWSAGQRDKNIQYF. The rearrangement joins TRBV30 to TRBJ2-4, with 7 bases fitting TRBD1. Germline V gene lookup returns CDR1 GTSNPN and CDR2 SVGIG (reference sequence). The CDR3 sequence is 15 residues long. The junction had 6 bases not matched to a gene; V was cut back by 1 base and J by 3 bases.

The V gene is TRBV6-5, the J gene TRBJ2-2; perhaps TRBD2 as D (5 bases). CDR1 is MNHEY and CDR2 is SVGAGI in the germline V gene. This CDR3 is built from 13 residues. Trimming removed 6 bases from V and 0 bases from J, with 5 bases in between. CDR3 sequence reads: CASRDSNTGELFF. The CDR3 DNA is TGTGCCAGCAGGGACTCGAACACCGGGGAGCTGTTTTTT.

The chain has TRBV5-6 and TRBJ1-4, with D tentatively TRBD1 (5 bases). The germline V gene encodes CDR1 SGHDT and CDR2 YYEEEE. The CDR3 runs to 14 residues. V shed 3 bases and J shed 8 bases, with 14 bases lying between them. The CDR3 reads CASSSMTVEEKLFF. Here the CDR3 DNA reads TGTGCCAGCAGCTCGATGACAGTGGAAGAAAAACTGTTTTTT.

The chain is built from TRBV5-1 and TRBJ2-3; 9 bases agree with TRBD1. There are 16 residues in the CDR3. Germline V gene sequence: CDR1 SGHRS, CDR2 YFSETQ. V lost 1 base to trimming and J lost 2 bases; unmatched junction nucleotides: 5. CDR3 coding DNA: TGCGCCAGCAGCTTGAAGGGGACAGGGATCACAGATACGCAGTATTTT. The encoded protein is CASSLKGTGITDTQYF.

J is TRBJ1-6 and V is TRBV7-9, with D unresolved. Germline assignment: CDR1 SEHNR and CDR2 FQNEAQ (reference sequence). The CDR3 is 19 amino acids. The V end lost 1 base, the J end lost 0 bases, and 16 bases lay between the germline ends. CDR3 in amino acids: CASSLGLGAASSYNSPLHF. The CDR3 DNA sequence: TGTGCCAGCAGCTTAGGGTTGGGAGCGGCGAGCTCCTATAATTCACCCCTCCACTTT.

The chain links TRBV5-6 to TRBJ2-3; no definite D call. The CDR3 is made up of 12 amino acids. Per germline, CDR1 SGHDT and CDR2 YYEEEE. V was clipped by 2 bases and J by 3 bases, with 4 bases between them. The CDR3 region is CASSFGTDTQYF. The CDR3 bases are TGTGCCAGCAGCTTCGGTACAGATACGCAGTATTTT.

The chain combines TRBV7-3 with TRBJ2-1; a possible D gene is TRBD1 (6 bases). V lost 4 bases and J 8 bases, leaving 12 bases between the germline ends. CDR1 is SGHTA, CDR2 FQGTGA, per germline. The CDR3 is 13 residues long. The CDR3 region has the DNA TGTGCCAGCAGCTCATCAACAGGGTATGAGCAGTTCTTC. The encoded protein is CASSSSTGYEQFF.